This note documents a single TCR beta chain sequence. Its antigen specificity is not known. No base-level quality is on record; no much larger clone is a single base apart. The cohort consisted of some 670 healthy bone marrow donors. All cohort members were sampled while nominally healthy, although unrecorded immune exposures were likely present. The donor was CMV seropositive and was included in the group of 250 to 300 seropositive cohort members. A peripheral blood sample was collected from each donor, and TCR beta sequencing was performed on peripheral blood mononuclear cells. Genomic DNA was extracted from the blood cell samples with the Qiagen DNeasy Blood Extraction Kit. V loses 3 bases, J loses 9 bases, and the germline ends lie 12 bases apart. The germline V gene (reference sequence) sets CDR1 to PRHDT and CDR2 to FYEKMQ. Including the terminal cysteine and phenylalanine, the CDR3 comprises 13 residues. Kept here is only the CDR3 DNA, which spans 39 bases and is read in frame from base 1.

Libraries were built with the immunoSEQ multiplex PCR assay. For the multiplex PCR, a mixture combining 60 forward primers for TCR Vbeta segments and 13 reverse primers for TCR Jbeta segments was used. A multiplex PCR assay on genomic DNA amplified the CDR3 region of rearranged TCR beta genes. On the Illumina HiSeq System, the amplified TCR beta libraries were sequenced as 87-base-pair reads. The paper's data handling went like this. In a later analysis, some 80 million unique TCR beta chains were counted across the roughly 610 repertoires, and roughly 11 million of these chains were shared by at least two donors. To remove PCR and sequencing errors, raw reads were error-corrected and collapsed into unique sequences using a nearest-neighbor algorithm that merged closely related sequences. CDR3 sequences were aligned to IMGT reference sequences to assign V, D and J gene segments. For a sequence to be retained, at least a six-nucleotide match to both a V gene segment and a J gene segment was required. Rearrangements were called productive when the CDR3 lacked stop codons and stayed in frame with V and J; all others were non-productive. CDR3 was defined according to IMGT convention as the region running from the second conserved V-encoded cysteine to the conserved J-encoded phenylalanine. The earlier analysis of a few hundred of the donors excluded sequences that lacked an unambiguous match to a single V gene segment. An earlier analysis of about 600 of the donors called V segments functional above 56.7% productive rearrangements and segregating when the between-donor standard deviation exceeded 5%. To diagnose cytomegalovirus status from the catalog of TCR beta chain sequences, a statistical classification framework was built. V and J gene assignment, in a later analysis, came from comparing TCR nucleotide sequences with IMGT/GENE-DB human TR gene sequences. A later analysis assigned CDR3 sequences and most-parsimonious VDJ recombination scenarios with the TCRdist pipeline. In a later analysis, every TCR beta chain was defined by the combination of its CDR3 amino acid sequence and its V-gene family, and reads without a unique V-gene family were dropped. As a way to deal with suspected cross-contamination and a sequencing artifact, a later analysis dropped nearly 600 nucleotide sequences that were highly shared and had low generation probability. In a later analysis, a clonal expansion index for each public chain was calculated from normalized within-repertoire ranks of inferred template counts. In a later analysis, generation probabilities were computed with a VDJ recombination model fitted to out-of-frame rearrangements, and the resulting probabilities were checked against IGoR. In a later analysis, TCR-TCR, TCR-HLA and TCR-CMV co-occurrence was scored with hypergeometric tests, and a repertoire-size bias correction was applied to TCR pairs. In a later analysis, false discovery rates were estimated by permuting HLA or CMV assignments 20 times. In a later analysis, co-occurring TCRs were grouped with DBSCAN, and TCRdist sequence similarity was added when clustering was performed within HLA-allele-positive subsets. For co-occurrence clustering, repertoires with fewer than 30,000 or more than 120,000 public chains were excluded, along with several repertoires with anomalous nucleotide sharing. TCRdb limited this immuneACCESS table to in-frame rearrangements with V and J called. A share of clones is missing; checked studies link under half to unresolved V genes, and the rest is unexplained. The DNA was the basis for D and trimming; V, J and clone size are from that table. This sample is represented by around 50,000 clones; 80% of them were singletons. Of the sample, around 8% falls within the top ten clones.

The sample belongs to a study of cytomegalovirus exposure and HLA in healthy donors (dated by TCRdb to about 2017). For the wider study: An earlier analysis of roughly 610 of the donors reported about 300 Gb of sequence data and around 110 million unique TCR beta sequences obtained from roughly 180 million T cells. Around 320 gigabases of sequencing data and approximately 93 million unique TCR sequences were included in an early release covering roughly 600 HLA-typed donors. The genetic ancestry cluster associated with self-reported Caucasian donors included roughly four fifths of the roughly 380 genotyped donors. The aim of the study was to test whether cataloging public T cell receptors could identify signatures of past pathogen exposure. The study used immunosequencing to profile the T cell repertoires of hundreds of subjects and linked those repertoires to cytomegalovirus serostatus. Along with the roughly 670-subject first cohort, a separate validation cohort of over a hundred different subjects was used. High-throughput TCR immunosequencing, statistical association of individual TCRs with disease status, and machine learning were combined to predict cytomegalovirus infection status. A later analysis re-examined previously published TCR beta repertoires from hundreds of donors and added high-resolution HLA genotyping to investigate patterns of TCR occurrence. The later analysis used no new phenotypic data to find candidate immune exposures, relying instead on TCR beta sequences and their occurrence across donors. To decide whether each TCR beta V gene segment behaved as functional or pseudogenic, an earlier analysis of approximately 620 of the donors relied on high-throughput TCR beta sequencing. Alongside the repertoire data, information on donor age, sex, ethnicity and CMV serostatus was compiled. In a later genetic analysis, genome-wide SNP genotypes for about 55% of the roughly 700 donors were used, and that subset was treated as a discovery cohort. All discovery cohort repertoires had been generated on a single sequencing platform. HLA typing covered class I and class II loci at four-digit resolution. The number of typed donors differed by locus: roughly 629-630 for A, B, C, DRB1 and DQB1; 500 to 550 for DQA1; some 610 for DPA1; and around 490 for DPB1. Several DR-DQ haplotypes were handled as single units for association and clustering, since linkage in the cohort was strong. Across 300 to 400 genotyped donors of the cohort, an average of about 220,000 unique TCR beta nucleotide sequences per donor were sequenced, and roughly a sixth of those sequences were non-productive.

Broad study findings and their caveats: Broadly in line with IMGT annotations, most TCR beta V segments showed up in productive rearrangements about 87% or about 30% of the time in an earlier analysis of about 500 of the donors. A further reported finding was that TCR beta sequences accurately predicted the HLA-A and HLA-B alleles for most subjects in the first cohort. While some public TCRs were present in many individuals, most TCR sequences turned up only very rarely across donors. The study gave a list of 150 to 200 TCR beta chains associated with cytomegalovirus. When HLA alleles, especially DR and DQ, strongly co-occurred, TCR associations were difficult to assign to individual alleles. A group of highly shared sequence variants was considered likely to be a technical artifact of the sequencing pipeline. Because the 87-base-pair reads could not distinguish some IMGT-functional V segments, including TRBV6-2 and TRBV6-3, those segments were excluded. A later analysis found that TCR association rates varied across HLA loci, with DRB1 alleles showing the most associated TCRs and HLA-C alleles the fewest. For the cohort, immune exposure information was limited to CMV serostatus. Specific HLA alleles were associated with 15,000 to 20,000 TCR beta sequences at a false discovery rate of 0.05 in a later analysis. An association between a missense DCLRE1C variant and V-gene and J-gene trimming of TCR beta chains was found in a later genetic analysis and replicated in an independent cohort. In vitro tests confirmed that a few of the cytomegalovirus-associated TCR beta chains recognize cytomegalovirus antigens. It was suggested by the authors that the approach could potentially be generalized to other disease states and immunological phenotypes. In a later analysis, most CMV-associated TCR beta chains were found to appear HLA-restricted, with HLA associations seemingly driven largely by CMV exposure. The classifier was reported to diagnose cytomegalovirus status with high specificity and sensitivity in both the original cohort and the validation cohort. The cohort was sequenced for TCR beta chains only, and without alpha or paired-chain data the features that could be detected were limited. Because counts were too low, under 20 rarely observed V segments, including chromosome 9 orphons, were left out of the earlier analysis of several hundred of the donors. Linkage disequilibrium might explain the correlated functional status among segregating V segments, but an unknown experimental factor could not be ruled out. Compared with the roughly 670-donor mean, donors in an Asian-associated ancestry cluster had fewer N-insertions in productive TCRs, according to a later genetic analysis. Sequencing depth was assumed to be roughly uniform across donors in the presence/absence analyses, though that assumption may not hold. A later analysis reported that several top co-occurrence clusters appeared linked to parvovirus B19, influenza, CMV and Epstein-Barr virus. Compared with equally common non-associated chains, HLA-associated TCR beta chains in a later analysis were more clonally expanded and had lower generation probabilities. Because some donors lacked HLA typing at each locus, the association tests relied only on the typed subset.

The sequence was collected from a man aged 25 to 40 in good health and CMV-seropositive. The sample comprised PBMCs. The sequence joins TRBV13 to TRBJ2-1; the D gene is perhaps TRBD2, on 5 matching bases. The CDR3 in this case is CASSFNPAGEQFF. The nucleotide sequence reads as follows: TGTGCCAGCAGCTTCAACCCCGCGGGTGAGCAGTTCTTC.